The next 18 T cell receptor beta chains were all read from a single sample in a study of blood T cell repertoires in COVID-19. Here immunoSEQ multiplex PCR was the method, and the copy in TCRdb shows in-frame clones only, minus some. This sample has some 200,000 clones, with approximately 85% found just once. Sequenced: peripheral blood. The receptors shown here come from an older woman with COVID-19, enrolled during active disease.

The chain uses TRBV5-1 and TRBJ1-1; the D is unclear. This CDR3 spans 13 amino acids. Trimming removed 5 bases at V and 0 bases at J, with 8 bases between. Germline CDR1 is SGHRS and CDR2 is YFSETQ. CDR3 sequence reads: CASSVGLNTEAFF. The CDR3 DNA reads as TGCGCCAGCAGTGTGGGCCTGAACACTGAAGCTTTCTTT.

The chain has TRBV6-6 and TRBJ1-6; 7 bases map to TRBD1. CDR1 and CDR2 (germline): MNHNY, SVGAGI (reference sequence). Germline trimming cut 6 bases from V and 4 bases from J; bases unmatched to any gene: 3. The CDR3 length is 14 residues. CDR3 DNA: TGTGCCAGCAGGGAGGGACAGTATAATTCACCCCTCCACTTT. Translated: CASREGQYNSPLHF.

The rearrangement links TRBV29-1 to TRBJ2-7; possibly TRBD2 for D (7 bases). Germline-derived CDR1 and CDR2 are SQVTM and ANQGSEA. Trimming pared 4 bases from V and 4 bases from J, leaving 14 bases between. This CDR3 has 13 residues. Here the CDR3 reads CSVANREGYEQYF. In nucleotides, the CDR3 is TGCAGCGTTGCGAACAGGGAGGGTTACGAGCAGTACTTC.

The chain uses TRBV20-1 and TRBJ2-5; a possible D gene is TRBD1 (6 bases). Germline CDR1 is DFQATT and CDR2 is SNEGSKA (reference sequence). V was trimmed by 3 bases and J by 3 bases, leaving 14 bases between them. The CDR3 runs to 14 residues. The CDR3 sequence is CSASGRGREETQYF. The CDR3, as DNA: TGCAGTGCTAGTGGCAGGGGAAGGGAAGAGACCCAGTACTTC.

This chain uses TRBV16 with TRBJ2-2; 11 bases are shared with TRBD1. This CDR3 has 16 amino acids. The germline V gene has CDR1 KGHSY and CDR2 FQNENV. Trimming at V came to 0 bases and at J to 6 bases, leaving 3 bases not matched to a gene. The chain's CDR3 is CASSQSMGQGAGELFF. Written as DNA, the CDR3 is TGTGCCAGCAGCCAATCGATGGGACAGGGGGCCGGGGAGCTGTTTTTT.

With respect to this clone: The sample holds other DNA sequences that translate to the same CDR3. The chain is built from TRBV18 and TRBJ2-1; TRBD2 is a possible D gene (7 bases). The CDR3 spans 16 residues. CDR1 is KGHSH, CDR2 LQKENI, per germline. V was pared by 3 bases and J by 2 bases, with 14 bases between. DNA for the CDR3: TGTGCCAGCTCACCTGGGACGGGGGGCGCCTACAATGAGCAGTTCTTC. Translated: CASSPGTGGAYNEQFF.

V and J are TRBV6-4 and TRBJ2-3; 7 positions match TRBD2. V gave up 6 bases and J gave up 2 bases; unmatched junction bases: 5. The CDR3 contains 14 residues. Germline CDR1 MRHNA, CDR2 SNTAGT. The CDR3 reads CASSAGVYTDTQYF. The DNA for the CDR3 is TGTGCCAGCAGCGCGGGGGTCTACACAGATACGCAGTATTTT.

V is TRBV5-4 and J is TRBJ2-7; the D gene is possibly TRBD2 (6 bases). The CDR3 totals 16 residues. Germline-derived CDR1 and CDR2 are SGHNT and YYREEE (reference sequence). V dropped 0 bases and J dropped 4 bases, with 17 bases sitting between them. Here the CDR3 DNA reads TGTGCCAGCAGCTTGGCTAGTGGGGGAGGTGTGTACGAGCAGTACTTC. As protein: CASSLASGGGVYEQYF.

This clone has more than one count but fewer than ten. This chain links TRBV6-2 or TRBV6-3 with TRBJ2-1; a weak D match, TRBD2 (5 bases). The CDR3 spans 12 residues. The germline gives CDR1 MNHEY, CDR2 SVGEGT. V was cut by 5 bases and J by 3 bases, with 5 bases left in between. The chain's CDR3 is CASSSGYNEQFF. The DNA for the CDR3 is TGTGCCAGCAGTAGCGGCTACAATGAGCAGTTCTTC.

The rearrangement uses TRBV3-1 (or the pseudogene TRBV3-2) and TRBJ1-2; 7 bases line up with TRBD1. Looked up from germline, CDR1 is LGHDT and CDR2 is YNNKEL (reference sequence). The trim removed 5 bases at V and 0 bases at J, leaving 15 bases unmatched. The CDR3 runs 18 residues. The CDR3 region has the DNA TGTGCCAGCAGCTCGGACAGGAGGTTATCCGTCTCTAACTATGGCTACACCTTC. Its protein product is CASSSDRRLSVSNYGYTF.

The rearrangement links TRBV7-2 to TRBJ2-7; 9 positions match TRBD2. The V gene's germline CDR1 is SGHTA and CDR2 FQGNSA. V trimming: 2 bases; J trimming: 6 bases; junction bases outside the gene matches: 8. CDR3 length: 15 amino acids. The CDR3 protein is CASSLIGGGAFEQYF. The CDR3 DNA reads as TGTGCCAGCAGCTTAATCGGCGGGGGGGCCTTCGAGCAGTACTTC.

This chain uses TRBV7-2 with TRBJ2-7; D unclear. Trimming took 2 bases from V and 3 from J, leaving 5 bases between them. CDR1 and CDR2 from the germline V gene are SGHTA and FQGNSA. This CDR3 spans 12 amino acids. As DNA, the CDR3 is TGTGCCAGCAGCTTACGACTCTACGAGCAGTACTTC. It codes for CASSLRLYEQYF. The whole variable domain, remainder taken from reference TRBV7-2 and TRBJ2-7, is GAGVSQSPSNKVTEKGKDVELRCDPISGHTALYWYRQSLGQGLEFLIYFQGNSAPDKSGLPSDRFSAERTGGSVSTLTIQRTQQEDSAVYLCASSLRLYEQYFGPGTRLTVT.

The genes are TRBV12-3 or TRBV12-4 and TRBJ1-3; D gene ambiguous. Trimming removed 11 bases at V and 2 bases at J, with 13 bases between. The CDR3 extends over 13 amino acids. CDR3 loop: CAAIKEAGNTIYF. In DNA, the CDR3 is TGTGCCGCCATCAAAGAGGCTGGAAACACCATATATTTT.

The rearrangement uses TRBV7-6 and TRBJ2-3; maybe TRBD2 (5 bases). V was pared by 1 base and J by 2 bases, with 7 bases between. This CDR3 has 14 amino acids. The germline gives CDR1 SGHVS, CDR2 FNYEAQ. DNA for the CDR3: TGTGCCAGCAGCTTAGGCGGGTACACAGATACGCAGTATTTT. It translates to CASSLGGYTDTQYF.

The chain employs TRBV28 and TRBJ2-7; TRBD1 aligns across 8 bases. Per the germline V gene, CDR1 is MDHEN and CDR2 is SYDVKM. J lost 5 bases, V lost 5 bases, and 8 bases had no gene match. The CDR3 loop spans 14 amino acids. The CDR3 region has the DNA TGTGCCAGCAGTATAAACAGGGGGGACGACGAGCAGTACTTC. Protein sequence: CASSINRGDDEQYF.

The chain joins TRBV19 to TRBJ1-2; TRBD1 agrees at 8 bases. J gave up 2 bases and V 6 bases, and 8 bases lay outside the gene matches. The CDR3 loop spans 15 amino acids. Per germline, CDR1 LNHDA and CDR2 SQIVND (reference sequence). The CDR3 is CASRYRRDRNYGYTF. CDR3 bases: TGTGCCAGTAGATATAGGAGGGACAGGAACTATGGCTACACCTTC.

This clone was seen a few times. The CDR3 DNA sequence: TGTGCCAGCAGCACCACAGGGGTGAATAGCAATCAGCCCCAGCATTTT. It encodes CASSTTGVNSNQPQHF. V is TRBV5-6 and J is TRBJ1-5; 7 bases are shared with TRBD1. After removal of 4 bases from V and 0 bases from J, the junction contained 7 bases not matched to a gene. The V gene's germline CDR1 is SGHDT and CDR2 YYEEEE. The CDR3 runs to 16 residues.

This chain links TRBV9 with TRBJ1-1, with a possible D match to TRBD1 (5 bases). V was shortened by 1 base and J by 3 bases, with 10 bases between the two germline ends. Germline CDR1 is SGDLS and CDR2 is YYNGEE. CDR3 length: 14 amino acids. CDR3 sequence: CASSVSDSYTEAFF. The CDR3, as DNA: TGTGCCAGCAGCGTAAGTGACAGCTACACTGAAGCTTTCTTT. Full variable domain (outside the CDR3, taken from reference TRBV9 and TRBJ1-1): DSGVTQTPKHLITATGQRVTLRCSPRSGDLSVYWYQQSLDQGLQFLIQYYNGEERAKGNILERFSAQQFPDLHSELNLSSLELGDSALYFCASSVSDSYTEAFFGQGTRLTVV.